Each of the 10 T cell receptor beta chains below was sequenced from the same sample in a study of response to subunit inactivated influenza vaccine. TCRdb re-analysed the RT-PCR reads in MiXCR, keeping a single row per CDR3 protein. This table holds approximately 530,000 distinct CDR3 sequences, 10% to 15% found once. The sequencing used PBMCs from blood, collected 35 to 45 days after vaccination. All receptors come from a man in his fifties who received an inactivated influenza vaccine.

This chain connects TRBV6-1 to TRBJ1-4; the D is unclear. V was cut by 3 bases and J by 6 bases, with 8 bases left in between. Germline CDR1 reads MNHNS; CDR2 reads SASEGT. The length of the CDR3 is 13 residues. The CDR3 sequence is CASSDVLDEKLFF. The CDR3, as DNA: TGTGCCAGCAGTGACGTATTGGATGAAAAACTGTTTTTT.

The chain recombines TRBV4-1 with TRBJ2-7; maybe TRBD2 (6 bases). CDR3 length: 14 residues. The V gene lost 5 bases and the J gene lost 2 bases, with 13 bases spanning the gap. Germline values: CDR1 MGHRA, CDR2 YSYEKL. CDR3 amino acids: CASSAPGGTYEQYF. The CDR3 coding sequence is TGCGCCAGCAGCGCCCCCGGGGGAACCTACGAGCAGTACTTC.

The chain uses TRBV29-1 and TRBJ2-1, with 9 positions matching TRBD2. There are 14 residues in the CDR3. Trimming removed 3 bases from V and 8 bases from J; junction bases left unmatched: 8. The germline V gene has CDR1 SQVTM and CDR2 ANQGSEA. The CDR3 nucleotides read TGCAGCGTTGATCGTGGCGGGAGGGCCTATGAGCAGTTCTTC. Its translation is CSVDRGGRAYEQFF.

This clonotype was counted ten times or more. The chain has TRBV20-1 and TRBJ1-2; perhaps TRBD1 as D (5 bases). CDR1 is DFQATT, CDR2 SNEGSKA, per germline (reference sequence). V gave up 5 bases and J gave up 4 bases, with 11 bases separating them. This CDR3 has 12 amino acids. The CDR3 loop is CSAEGRAYGYTF. CDR3 in DNA: TGCAGTGCTGAGGGGCGGGCCTATGGCTACACCTTC.

The genes are TRBV20-1 and TRBJ2-3, with D perhaps TRBD2 (5 bases). Per germline, CDR1 DFQATT and CDR2 SNEGSKA (reference sequence). The CDR3 loop spans 14 amino acids. Trimming pared 3 bases from V and 1 base from J, leaving 11 bases between. The CDR3 reads CSASWESRTDTQYF. DNA of the CDR3: TGCAGTGCTAGTTGGGAGAGCCGCACAGATACGCAGTATTTT.

There are a few counts of this clonotype. V gene TRBV6-5 combines with J gene TRBJ2-2, with D possibly called TRBD1 or TRBD2 (5 bases each). The CDR3 is 14 residues long. The V and J ends lost 2 bases and 6 bases respectively, with 10 bases between them. CDR1 MNHEY and CDR2 SVGAGI come from the germline V gene. The CDR3 DNA is TGTGCCAGCAGTTACCGGGGCGTCTCCGGGGAGCTGTTTTTT. It codes for CASSYRGVSGELFF.

In this sample, this clonotype turned up many times. The CDR3 coding sequence is TGTGCCAGCAGTGTGAGGGGGGTCGAGCAGTTCTTC. It encodes CASSVRGVEQFF. This rearrangement joins TRBV12-3 or TRBV12-4 to TRBJ2-1; D possibly uses TRBD1 or TRBD2 (6 bases each). V was shortened by 5 bases and J by 10 bases, with 12 bases between the two germline ends. There are 12 residues in the CDR3.

In its sample, this clonotype was seen a few times. This sequence joins TRBV20-1 and TRBJ2-3, with 8 nucleotides matching TRBD2. CDR1 and CDR2 (germline): DFQATT, SNEGSKA (reference sequence). The V gene end was trimmed by 3 bases and the J gene end by 3 bases; junction bases not matched to a gene: 8. This CDR3 is 15 amino acids long. CDR3 coding DNA: TGCAGTGCTAGGAAGCGGGAGAGGTGGACAGATACGCAGTATTTT. Its translation: CSARKRERWTDTQYF.

In its sample, this clonotype was seen a few times. This chain links TRBV12-3 or TRBV12-4 with TRBJ2-5; 7 bases agree with TRBD2. Germline trimming cut 6 bases from V and 2 bases from J; bases unmatched to any gene: 12. The CDR3 is made up of 16 amino acids. The CDR3, as DNA: TGTGCCAGCAGCCGCCTCTCCGCAGCGGGGCAAGAGACCCAGTACTTC. It yields the protein CASSRLSAAGQETQYF.

The sample holds a few counts of this clonotype. The chain employs TRBV14 and TRBJ2-2; D call uncertain. V was cut by 5 bases and J by 1 base, with 11 bases left in between. Per the germline V gene, CDR1 is SGHDN and CDR2 is FVKESK. This CDR3 has 15 residues. CDR3 in DNA: TGTGCCAGCAGCTCATCTTGGGGGAACACCGGGGAGCTGTTTTTT. It translates to CASSSSWGNTGELFF.